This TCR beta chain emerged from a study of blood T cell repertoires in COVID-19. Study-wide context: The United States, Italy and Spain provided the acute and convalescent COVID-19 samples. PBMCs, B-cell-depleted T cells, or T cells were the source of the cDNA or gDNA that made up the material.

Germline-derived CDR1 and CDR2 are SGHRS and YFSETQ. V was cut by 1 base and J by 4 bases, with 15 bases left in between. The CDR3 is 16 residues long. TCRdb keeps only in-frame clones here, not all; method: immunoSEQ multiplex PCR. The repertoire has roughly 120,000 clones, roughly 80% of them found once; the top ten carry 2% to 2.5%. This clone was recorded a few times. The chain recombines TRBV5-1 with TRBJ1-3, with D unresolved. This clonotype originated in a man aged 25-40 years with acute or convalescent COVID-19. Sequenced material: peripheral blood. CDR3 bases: TGCGCCAGCAGCTTGTATGGGCTTGTCGGAGGAAACACCATATATTTT. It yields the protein CASSLYGLVGGNTIYF.